The source of this T cell receptor beta chain is a study of blood T cell repertoires in COVID-19. Study at large: Whether acute or convalescent, the COVID-19 samples came from the United States, Italy and Spain.

In the source study's methods: Amplification with reference gene primers provided the estimates of nucleated cell counts. Generated by immunoSEQ multiplex PCR, the TCRdb table keeps only in-frame clones and is missing some. V and J calls and clone size are given by that table; D and trimming were obtained from the DNA. Of approximately 250,000 clones in the sample, about 87% are singletons; the top ten hold 2.5% to 4%. After removal of 4 bases from V and 5 bases from J, the junction contained 8 bases not matched to a gene. Germline V gene data show CDR1 as MNHEY and CDR2 as SVGAGI. CDR3 length: 15 amino acids. Clinical histories supplied by participants themselves formed the basis of cohort assignment. Up to 2 weeks before entering the study, exposed participants had met a COVID-19 case.

This chain links TRBV6-5 with TRBJ2-5, with 9 bases fitting TRBD2. Sample: PBMCs or T cells enriched from blood (not recorded which). This TCR came from a woman aged 40 to 50 who had been exposed to COVID-19. CDR3 in amino acids: CASSSRGGAMETQYF. CDR3 nucleotide sequence: TGTGCCAGCAGTTCCCGCGGGGGGGCCATGGAGACCCAGTACTTC.